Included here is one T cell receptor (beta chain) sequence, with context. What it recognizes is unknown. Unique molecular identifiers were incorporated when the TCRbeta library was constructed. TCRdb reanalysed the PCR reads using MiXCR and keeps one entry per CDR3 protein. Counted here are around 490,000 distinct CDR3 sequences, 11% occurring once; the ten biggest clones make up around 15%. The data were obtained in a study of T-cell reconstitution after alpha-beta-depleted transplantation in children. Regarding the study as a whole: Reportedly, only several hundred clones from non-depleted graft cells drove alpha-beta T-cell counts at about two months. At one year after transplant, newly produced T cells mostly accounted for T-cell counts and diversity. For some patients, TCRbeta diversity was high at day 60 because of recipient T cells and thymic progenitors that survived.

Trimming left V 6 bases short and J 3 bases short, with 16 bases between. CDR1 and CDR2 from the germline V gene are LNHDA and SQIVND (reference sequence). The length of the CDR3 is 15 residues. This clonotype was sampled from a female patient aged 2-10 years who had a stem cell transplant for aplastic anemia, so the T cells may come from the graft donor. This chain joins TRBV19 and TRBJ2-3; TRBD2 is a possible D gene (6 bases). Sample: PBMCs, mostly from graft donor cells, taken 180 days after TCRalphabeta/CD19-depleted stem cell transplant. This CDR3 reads CASRKGVGGTDTQYF. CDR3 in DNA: TGTGCCAGTAGAAAGGGCGTCGGGGGAACAGATACGCAGTATTTT.